These T cell receptor beta chains were read from a single sample in a study of blood T cell repertoires in COVID-19. This table comes from immunoSEQ multiplex PCR, and its TCRdb copy is limited to in-frame clones, with some not included. The profile covers about 86,000 clones, with around four fifths appearing a single time and around 3.7% taken by the ten largest. Sample: peripheral blood. Source of these receptors: a man aged 50-60 years with acute or convalescent COVID-19. Both conserved end residues are part of each CDR3. Each record gives: CDR3 length, D gene, clone size, V gene, J gene, CDR3 DNA, CDR3 protein. D genes are given only for firm matches. Expanded clones are given a class, and other clones once, few, many or no size at all.

length: 13; D: -; size: -; V: TRBV19; J: TRBJ1-3; DNA: TGTGCCAGTGAAGAACGGGATGGAAACACCATATATTTT; CDR3: CASEERDGNTIYF
length: 14; D: -; size: -; V: TRBV27; J: TRBJ2-7; DNA: TGTGCCAGCAGTATCGCGGGCGCCGCCTACGAGCAGTACTTC; CDR3: CASSIAGAAYEQYF
length: 17; D: TRBD2; size: -; V: TRBV7-9; J: TRBJ2-1; DNA: TGTGCCAGCAGCCTCCCTAGCGGGAGGGCCGCCTACAATGAGCAGTTCTTC; CDR3: CASSLPSGRAAYNEQFF
length: 14; D: TRBD1; size: -; V: TRBV27; J: TRBJ2-2; DNA: TGTGCCAGCAGTGAGAGACAGGGCACCGGGGAGCTGTTTTTT; CDR3: CASSERQGTGELFF
length: 15; D: TRBD2; size: once; V: TRBV19; J: TRBJ2-7; DNA: TGTGCCAGTAAGGGTGGAGCGGGAAGCTCCTACGAGCAGTACTTC; CDR3: CASKGGAGSSYEQYF
length: 16; D: TRBD1; size: -; V: TRBV28; J: TRBJ1-2; DNA: TGTGCCAGCAGCGAGCATACAGGGGGCACTACCTATGGCTACACCTTC; CDR3: CASSEHTGGTTYGYTF
length: 15; D: TRBD1; size: -; V: TRBV6-1; J: TRBJ2-7; DNA: TGTGCCAGCAGTATATGGACAGGGGAGGGAGGCGAGCAGTACTTC; CDR3: CASSIWTGEGGEQYF
length: 14; D: -; size: -; V: TRBV7-2; J: TRBJ2-3; DNA: TGTGCCAGCGTCCCGCAGGAAAGCACAGATACGCAGTATTTT; CDR3: CASVPQESTDTQYF
length: 14; D: TRBD1; size: -; V: TRBV15; J: TRBJ1-2; DNA: TGTGCCACCAGCAGACCTACAGGGGATCGTGGCTACACCTTC; CDR3: CATSRPTGDRGYTF
length: 13; D: TRBD1; size: -; V: TRBV30; J: TRBJ2-7; DNA: TGTGCCTGGAGTGTGGACAGGGGGCACGAGCAGTACTTC; CDR3: CAWSVDRGHEQYF
length: 15; D: -; size: -; V: TRBV4-3; J: TRBJ1-1; DNA: TGCGCCAGCAGCCAAGTGGCCACGCTGAACACTGAAGCTTTCTTT; CDR3: CASSQVATLNTEAFF
length: 13; D: -; size: -; V: TRBV7-9; J: TRBJ2-3; DNA: TGTGCCAGCAGACCCTCTCAGGGAGATACGCAGTATTTT; CDR3: CASRPSQGDTQYF
length: 18; D: -; size: -; V: TRBV21-1; J: TRBJ2-6; DNA: TGTGCCAGCAGCCCCAGAGAGGCTTCAAGCTCTGGGGCCAACGTCCTGACTTTC; CDR3: CASSPREASSSGANVLTF
length: 15; D: TRBD2; size: -; V: TRBV6-2/TRBV6-3; J: TRBJ2-1; DNA: TGTGCCAGCAGTTACTCGCGGACTAGCCTCAATGAGCAGTTCTTC; CDR3: CASSYSRTSLNEQFF
length: 14; D: -; size: -; V: TRBV10-2; J: TRBJ2-1; DNA: TGCGCCAGCAGAGATGACAGCTTCTACAATGAGCAGTTCTTC; CDR3: CASRDDSFYNEQFF
length: 15; D: -; size: -; V: TRBV18; J: TRBJ2-5; DNA: TGTGCCAGCTCCCCGAACACAGGGTTGGGAGAGACCCAGTACTTC; CDR3: CASSPNTGLGETQYF
length: 15; D: TRBD2; size: -; V: TRBV27; J: TRBJ2-2; DNA: TGTGCCAGCAGTACTAGCGGGGGTTTCGCCGGGGAGCTGTTTTTT; CDR3: CASSTSGGFAGELFF
length: 14; D: -; size: few; V: TRBV2; J: TRBJ2-7; DNA: TGTGCCAGCACCCGTGGAGCGGACCCCTACGAGCAGTACTTC; CDR3: CASTRGADPYEQYF
length: 16; D: TRBD2; size: -; V: TRBV29-1; J: TRBJ2-3; DNA: TGCAGCGTTGAAGACTCTACTAGCGGGGGGTGGTGGACGCAGTATTTT; CDR3: CSVEDSTSGGWWTQYF
length: 14; D: -; size: -; V: TRBV2; J: TRBJ2-7; DNA: TGTGCCAGCAAGCTGCGGGTGTCGTCCTACGAGCAGTACTTC; CDR3: CASKLRVSSYEQYF
length: 15; D: -; size: -; V: TRBV7-2; J: TRBJ2-7; DNA: TGTGCCAGCAGCTTAGCTGAGGGACTGGCGTACGAGCAGTACTTC; CDR3: CASSLAEGLAYEQYF
length: 15; D: -; size: -; V: TRBV5-8; J: TRBJ1-1; DNA: TGTGCCAGCAGCTTGGGACCACAGGGTGTTTTCGAAGCTTTCTTT; CDR3: CASSLGPQGVFEAFF
length: 19; D: TRBD1; size: -; V: TRBV4-3; J: TRBJ1-5; DNA: TGCGCCAGCAGCCAAGCTCGCGGGACAGGGACCGTACTCGGTCAGCCCCAGCATTTT; CDR3: CASSQARGTGTVLGQPQHF
length: 16; D: -; size: -; V: TRBV9; J: TRBJ2-2; DNA: TGTGCCAGCAGCGTAGGTGCAGGCCCGAACACCGGGGAGCTGTTTTTT; CDR3: CASSVGAGPNTGELFF
length: 20; D: -; size: few; V: TRBV6-2/TRBV6-3; J: TRBJ2-3; DNA: TGTGCCAGCAGTTACCCGGCAGGGAGAGGGAGGTCAGGGCTGACAGATACGCAGTATTTT; CDR3: CASSYPAGRGRSGLTDTQYF
length: 14; D: -; size: -; V: TRBV20-1; J: TRBJ1-4; DNA: TGCAGTGCTAGTCGACAGGCAACTAATGAAAAACTGTTTTTT; CDR3: CSASRQATNEKLFF
length: 17; D: TRBD1; size: -; V: TRBV6-2/TRBV6-3; J: TRBJ2-7; DNA: TGTGCCAGCAGTTACTCGATGAAGACAGGGCGCTCCTACGAGCAGTACTTC; CDR3: CASSYSMKTGRSYEQYF
length: 15; D: TRBD1; size: -; V: TRBV9; J: TRBJ2-1; DNA: TGTGCCAGCAGCGGACAGGGGGCGTTGGCCAATGAGCAGTTCTTC; CDR3: CASSGQGALANEQFF
length: 15; D: TRBD1; size: -; V: TRBV5-6; J: TRBJ2-2; DNA: TGTGCCAGCAGCTTCAGGGACAGGGAGGCCGGGGAGCTGTTTTTT; CDR3: CASSFRDREAGELFF
length: 16; D: TRBD1; size: few; V: TRBV4-3; J: TRBJ2-5; DNA: TGCGCCAGCAGCCAGGGGACAGGGGGGAGCCAAGAGACCCAGTACTTC; CDR3: CASSQGTGGSQETQYF
length: 16; D: -; size: -; V: TRBV7-2; J: TRBJ1-1; DNA: TGTGCCAGCAGCTTACACGGCCCCGGGTCCAACACTGAAGCTTTCTTT; CDR3: CASSLHGPGSNTEAFF
length: 14; D: -; size: -; V: TRBV30; J: TRBJ2-7; DNA: TGTGCCTGGAGACCGGTAGCAGGGCCCTACGAGCAGTACTTC; CDR3: CAWRPVAGPYEQYF
length: 16; D: -; size: -; V: TRBV7-2; J: TRBJ1-4; DNA: TGTGCCAGCAGCTTAATCACTGGGGCGGATAATGAAAAACTGTTTTTT; CDR3: CASSLITGADNEKLFF
length: 15; D: TRBD2; size: few; V: TRBV3-1/TRBV3-2; J: TRBJ2-7; DNA: TGTGCCAGCAGCCCCCTAGCGGGAGGCTCCTACGAGCAGTACTTC; CDR3: CASSPLAGGSYEQYF
length: 15; D: TRBD2; size: -; V: TRBV9; J: TRBJ2-1; DNA: TGTGCCAGCAGCGTTGTAGCGGGAGGGAAGACTGAGCAGTTCTTC; CDR3: CASSVVAGGKTEQFF
length: 15; D: -; size: -; V: TRBV18; J: TRBJ1-2; DNA: TGTGCCAGCTCACCACCGGGTCCCGGGGACTATGGCTACACCTTC; CDR3: CASSPPGPGDYGYTF
length: 13; D: TRBD2; size: -; V: TRBV5-4; J: TRBJ2-7; DNA: TGTGCCAGCAGCGAGCGGGGGGGCTACGAGCAGTACTTC; CDR3: CASSERGGYEQYF
length: 13; D: -; size: -; V: TRBV5-1; J: TRBJ2-5; DNA: TGCGCCAGCAGCCCTCAGGTACAAGAGACCCAGTACTTC; CDR3: CASSPQVQETQYF
length: 17; D: -; size: -; V: TRBV7-2; J: TRBJ1-3; DNA: TGTGCCAGCAGCTTCAACCTCGACAGCTACTCTGGAAACACCATATATTTT; CDR3: CASSFNLDSYSGNTIYF
length: 15; D: TRBD2; size: -; V: TRBV6-1; J: TRBJ2-1; DNA: TGTGCCAGCAGGGAAGGGGGACTAGTCTACAATGAGCAGTTCTTC; CDR3: CASREGGLVYNEQFF
length: 14; D: TRBD1; size: few; V: TRBV18; J: TRBJ1-1; DNA: TGTGCCAGCTCACCGGACAGGGTGACCACTGAAGCTTTCTTT; CDR3: CASSPDRVTTEAFF
length: 13; D: TRBD1; size: -; V: TRBV3-1/TRBV3-2; J: TRBJ1-2; DNA: TGTGCCAGCAGCCAGGGACAGCTCTATGGCTACACCTTC; CDR3: CASSQGQLYGYTF
length: 15; D: -; size: -; V: TRBV7-9; J: TRBJ1-6; DNA: TGTGCCAGCGGAGCCCTTTTAGAGGTGAATTCACCCCTCCACTTT; CDR3: CASGALLEVNSPLHF
length: 16; D: TRBD2; size: -; V: TRBV5-6; J: TRBJ2-1; DNA: TGTGCCAGCAGCTTGTACCTAGCGGGAGAGTTAAATGAGCAGTTCTTC; CDR3: CASSLYLAGELNEQFF
length: 13; D: -; size: -; V: TRBV7-2; J: TRBJ2-1; DNA: TGTGCCAGCTCCCCCCGGCTCGGGGATGAGCAGTTCTTC; CDR3: CASSPRLGDEQFF
length: 16; D: TRBD2; size: -; V: TRBV11-2; J: TRBJ2-3; DNA: TGTGCCAGCAGGACTAGCGGGGGAAGTCACACAGATACGCAGTATTTT; CDR3: CASRTSGGSHTDTQYF
length: 14; D: TRBD1; size: -; V: TRBV13; J: TRBJ1-5; DNA: TGTGCCAGCATCAGGACAGGCACTTGTCAGCCCCAGCATTTT; CDR3: CASIRTGTCQPQHF
length: 17; D: -; size: -; V: TRBV7-2; J: TRBJ2-2; DNA: TGTGCCAGCAGCTTGGGGGGAATGGTGGGGAACACCGGGGAGCTGTTTTTT; CDR3: CASSLGGMVGNTGELFF
length: 14; D: -; size: -; V: TRBV28; J: TRBJ2-5; DNA: TGTGCCAGCAGTTTATCCAGGGTAGGGGAGACCCAGTACTTC; CDR3: CASSLSRVGETQYF